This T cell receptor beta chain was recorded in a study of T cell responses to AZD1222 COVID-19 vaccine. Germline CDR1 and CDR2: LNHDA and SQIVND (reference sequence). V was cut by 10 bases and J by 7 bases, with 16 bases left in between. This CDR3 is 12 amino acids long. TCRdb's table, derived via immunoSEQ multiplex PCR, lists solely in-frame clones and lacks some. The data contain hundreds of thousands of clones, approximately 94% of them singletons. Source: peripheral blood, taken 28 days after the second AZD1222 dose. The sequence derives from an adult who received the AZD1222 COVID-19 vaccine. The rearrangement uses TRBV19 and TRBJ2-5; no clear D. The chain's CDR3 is CATRTPSGTQYF. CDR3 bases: TGTGCCACCAGGACCCCCTCGGGGACCCAGTACTTC.